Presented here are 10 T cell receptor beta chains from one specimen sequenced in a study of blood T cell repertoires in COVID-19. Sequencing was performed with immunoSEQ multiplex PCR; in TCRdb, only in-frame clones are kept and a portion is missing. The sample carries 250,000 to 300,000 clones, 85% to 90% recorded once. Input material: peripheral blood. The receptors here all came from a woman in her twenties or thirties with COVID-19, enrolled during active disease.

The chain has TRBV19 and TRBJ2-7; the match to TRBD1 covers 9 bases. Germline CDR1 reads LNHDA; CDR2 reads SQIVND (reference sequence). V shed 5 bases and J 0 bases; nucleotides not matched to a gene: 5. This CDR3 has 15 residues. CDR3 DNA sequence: TGTGCCAGTAGTCCGGGGACAGGGACCTCCTACGAGCAGTACTTC. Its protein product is CASSPGTGTSYEQYF.

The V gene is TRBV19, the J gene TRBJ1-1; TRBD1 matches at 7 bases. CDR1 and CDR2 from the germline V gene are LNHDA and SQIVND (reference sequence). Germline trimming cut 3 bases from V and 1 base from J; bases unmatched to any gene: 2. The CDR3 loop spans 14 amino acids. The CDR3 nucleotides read TGTGCCAGTAGTATTCGGACAGGGAACACTGAAGCTTTCTTT. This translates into CASSIRTGNTEAFF.

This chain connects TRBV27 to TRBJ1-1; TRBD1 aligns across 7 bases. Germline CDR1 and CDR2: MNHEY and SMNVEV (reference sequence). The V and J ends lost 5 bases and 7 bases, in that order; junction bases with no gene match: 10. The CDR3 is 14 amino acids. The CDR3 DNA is TGTGCCAGCAGTATAAACAGGGGTATGGATGAAGCTTTCTTT. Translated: CASSINRGMDEAFF.

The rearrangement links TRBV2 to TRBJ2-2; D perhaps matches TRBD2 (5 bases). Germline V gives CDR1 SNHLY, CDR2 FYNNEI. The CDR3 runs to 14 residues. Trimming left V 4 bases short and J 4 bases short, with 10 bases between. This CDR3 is CASSGGFPTGELFF. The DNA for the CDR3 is TGTGCCAGCAGTGGAGGGTTCCCCACCGGGGAGCTGTTTTTT. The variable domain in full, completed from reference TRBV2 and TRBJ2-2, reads EPEVTQTPSHQVTQMGQEVILRCVPISNHLYFYWYRQILGQKVEFLVSFYNNEISEKSEIFDDQFSVERPDGSNFTLKIRSTKLEDSAMYFCASSGGFPTGELFFGEGSRLTVL.

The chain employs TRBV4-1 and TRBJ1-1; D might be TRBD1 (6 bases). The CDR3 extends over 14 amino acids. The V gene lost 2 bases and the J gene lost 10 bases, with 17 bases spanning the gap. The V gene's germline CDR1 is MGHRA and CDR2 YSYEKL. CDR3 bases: TGCGCCAGCAGCCAAATACAGGGTCGCGGGGGAGCTTTCTTT. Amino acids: CASSQIQGRGGAFF.

Here the CDR3 DNA reads TGTGCCAGCAGCTCGGGACTAACGAATTCACCCCTCCACTTT. The encoded protein is CASSSGLTNSPLHF. The chain carries TRBV7-9 and TRBJ1-6; TRBD1 is a possible D gene (5 bases). V gave up 4 bases and J gave up 7 bases, with 11 bases separating them. CDR1 is SEHNR, CDR2 FQNEAQ, per germline (reference sequence). The CDR3 length is 14 residues.

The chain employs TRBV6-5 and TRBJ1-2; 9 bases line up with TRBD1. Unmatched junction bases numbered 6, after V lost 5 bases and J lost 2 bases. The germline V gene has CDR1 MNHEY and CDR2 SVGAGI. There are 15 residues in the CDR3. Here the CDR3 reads CASSPQGTGNYGYTF. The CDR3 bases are TGTGCCAGCAGTCCACAAGGGACAGGGAACTATGGCTACACCTTC.

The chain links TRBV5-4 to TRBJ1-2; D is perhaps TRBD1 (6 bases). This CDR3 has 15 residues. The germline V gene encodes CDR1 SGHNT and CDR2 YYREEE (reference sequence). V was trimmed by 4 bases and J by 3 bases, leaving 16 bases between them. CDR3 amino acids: CASSPPQGSDYGYTF. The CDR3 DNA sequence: TGTGCCAGCAGCCCCCCTCAGGGGAGTGACTATGGCTACACCTTC.

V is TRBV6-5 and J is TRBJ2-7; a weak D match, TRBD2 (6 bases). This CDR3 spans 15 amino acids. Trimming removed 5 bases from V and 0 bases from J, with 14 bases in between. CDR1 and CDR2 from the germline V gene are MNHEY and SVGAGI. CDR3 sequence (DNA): TGTGCCAGCAGTACTGGGACTTGGAGCTCCTACGAGCAGTACTTC. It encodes CASSTGTWSSYEQYF.

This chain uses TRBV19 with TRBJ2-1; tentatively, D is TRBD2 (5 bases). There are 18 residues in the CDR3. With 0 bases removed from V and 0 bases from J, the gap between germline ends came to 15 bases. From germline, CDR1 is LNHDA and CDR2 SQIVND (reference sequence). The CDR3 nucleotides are TGTGCCAGTAGTATAGATCAAGGTAGCGCGTCCTCCTACAATGAGCAGTTCTTC. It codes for CASSIDQGSASSYNEQFF.